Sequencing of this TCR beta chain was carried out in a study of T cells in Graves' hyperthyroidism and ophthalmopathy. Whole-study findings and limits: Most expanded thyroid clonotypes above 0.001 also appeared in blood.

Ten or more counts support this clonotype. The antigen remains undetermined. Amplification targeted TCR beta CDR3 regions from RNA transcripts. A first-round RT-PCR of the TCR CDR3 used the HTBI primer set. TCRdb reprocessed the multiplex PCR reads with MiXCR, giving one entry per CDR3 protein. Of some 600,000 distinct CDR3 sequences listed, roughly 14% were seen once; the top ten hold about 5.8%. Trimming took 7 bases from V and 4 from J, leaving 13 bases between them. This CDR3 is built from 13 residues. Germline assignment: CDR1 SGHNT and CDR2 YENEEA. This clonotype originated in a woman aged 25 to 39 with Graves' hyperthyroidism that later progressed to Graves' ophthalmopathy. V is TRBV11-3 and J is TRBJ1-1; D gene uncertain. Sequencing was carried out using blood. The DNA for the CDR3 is TGTGCCAGCACCTCCCCCGTCGGCACTGAAGCTTTCTTT. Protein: CASTSPVGTEAFF.